The clone carrying this TCR beta chain appeared once. Its antigen is as yet unknown. The CDR3 contains 14 residues. CDR1 is SGHDT, CDR2 YYEEEE, per germline. Trimming took 4 bases from V and 13 from J, leaving 21 bases between them. The sample comes from a study of a mutant IDH1 vaccine in newly diagnosed glioma. The time point: week 47, end of study. Mutant IDH1 20-mer peptide, at 300 ug, made up each vaccine dose, with topical imiquimod. Sequenced by immunoSEQ multiplex PCR; TCRdb stores in-frame clones only, minus some. The sample has some 60,000 clones; roughly four fifths are singletons. This sequence originates from a man aged 25 to 45 with glioma. The chain recombines TRBV5-6 with TRBJ2-1; D may be TRBD2 (6 bases). The sample was PBMCs, taken from a glioma patient whose treatment included an IDH1 peptide vaccine. Written as DNA, the CDR3 is TGTGCCAGCAGCCAGAGGGAGGTAGCGGACGATCAGTTCTTC. Protein: CASSQREVADDQFF.